The table lists the clone carrying this T cell receptor (beta chain) with a few counts. The sample is drawn from a study of T-cell reconstitution after alpha-beta-depleted transplantation in children. Germline V gene data show CDR1 as SGHDN and CDR2 as FVKESK. V was shortened by 5 bases and J by 3 bases, with 10 bases between the two germline ends. This CDR3 contains 13 residues. Preparation of the TCRbeta library used unique molecular identifiers. One entry per CDR3 protein results from TCRdb running MiXCR on the PCR reads. This table holds 500,000 or so distinct CDR3 sequences, roughly 33% found once.

The origin of this receptor is a human donor who donated a stem cell graft to a child with aplastic anemia. This material consisted of PBMCs from the stem cell graft donor, taken from the stem cell graft. This chain uses TRBV14 with TRBJ2-5; D call uncertain. The CDR3 DNA sequence: TGTGCCAGCAGCTCCGGGCTCAAAGAGACCCAGTACTTC. Protein product: CASSSGLKETQYF.